The clone carrying this T cell receptor (beta chain) turned up a few times. Its antigen is not identified. The sample belongs to a study of T cells after yellow fever vaccination. Whole-study findings and limits: Secondary responses were weaker yet peaked faster, day 5 versus 15. Clones from primary vaccination mostly reappeared after the booster (96% CD4, approximately 86% CD8).

The J segment lost 5 bases and the V segment lost 2 bases, leaving 7 bases of the junction unmatched. Germline-derived CDR1 and CDR2 are LGHNA and YNFKEQ. The length of the CDR3 is 15 residues. A universal primer site and UMIs were added as TCR cDNA was made by 5'RACE template switching. Via MiXCR, TCRdb re-called the 5' RACE reads, giving one row per CDR3 protein. The sample lists approximately 600,000 distinct CDR3 sequences, around an eighth occurring once. The V call is TRBV4-2, the J call TRBJ2-5, with 8 nucleotides matching TRBD2. The sample consisted of PBMCs, taken on the day of the yellow fever booster vaccination. The sequence came from a man younger than 45 who received the YFV17D yellow fever vaccine. This chain's CDR3 is CASSQWELAGETQYF. Written as DNA, the CDR3 is TGTGCCAGCAGCCAATGGGAGCTAGCGGGTGAGACCCAGTACTTC.